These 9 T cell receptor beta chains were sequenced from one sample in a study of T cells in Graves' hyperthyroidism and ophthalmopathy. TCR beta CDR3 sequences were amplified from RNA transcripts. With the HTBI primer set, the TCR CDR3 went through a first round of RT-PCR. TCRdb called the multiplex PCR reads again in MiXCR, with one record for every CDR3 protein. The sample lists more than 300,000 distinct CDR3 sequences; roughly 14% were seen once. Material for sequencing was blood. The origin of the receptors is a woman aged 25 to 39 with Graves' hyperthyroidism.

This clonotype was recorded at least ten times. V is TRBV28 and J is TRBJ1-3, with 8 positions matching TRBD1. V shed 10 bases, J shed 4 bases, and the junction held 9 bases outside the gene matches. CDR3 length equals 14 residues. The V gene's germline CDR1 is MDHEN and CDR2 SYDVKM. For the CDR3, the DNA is TGTGCCACCGACAGGGGACTAGGGGGAAACACCATATATTTT. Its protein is CATDRGLGGNTIYF.

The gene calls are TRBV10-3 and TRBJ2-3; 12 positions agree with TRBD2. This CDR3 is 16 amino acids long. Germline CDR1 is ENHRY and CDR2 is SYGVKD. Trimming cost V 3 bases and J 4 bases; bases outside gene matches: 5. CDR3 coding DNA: TGTGCCATCAGTGACCCGACTAGCGGGAGCCCAGATACGCAGTATTTT. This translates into CAISDPTSGSPDTQYF.

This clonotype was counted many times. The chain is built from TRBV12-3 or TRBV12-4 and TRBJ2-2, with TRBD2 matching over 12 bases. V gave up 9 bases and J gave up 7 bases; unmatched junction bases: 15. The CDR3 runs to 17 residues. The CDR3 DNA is TGTGCCAGTGGGGATGGTAGGACTAGCGGGAATAACGGGGAGCTGTTTTTT. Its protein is CASGDGRTSGNNGELFF.

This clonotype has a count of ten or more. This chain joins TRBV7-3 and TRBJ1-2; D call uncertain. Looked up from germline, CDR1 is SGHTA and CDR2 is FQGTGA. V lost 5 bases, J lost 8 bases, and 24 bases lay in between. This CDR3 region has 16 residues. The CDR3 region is CASSPDGLGWGRGYTF. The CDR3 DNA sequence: TGTGCCAGCAGCCCGGACGGACTGGGGTGGGGTAGGGGCTACACCTTC.

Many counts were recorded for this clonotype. The CDR3 loop is CASLPTGADSPPLHF. CDR3 nucleotide sequence: TGTGCCAGCCTACCAACGGGGGCGGACTCGCCACCCCTCCACTTT. The chain joins TRBV12-3 or TRBV12-4 to TRBJ1-6; tentative D call: TRBD1 (6 bases). The CDR3 covers 15 residues. V dropped 8 bases and J dropped 11 bases, with 22 bases sitting between them.

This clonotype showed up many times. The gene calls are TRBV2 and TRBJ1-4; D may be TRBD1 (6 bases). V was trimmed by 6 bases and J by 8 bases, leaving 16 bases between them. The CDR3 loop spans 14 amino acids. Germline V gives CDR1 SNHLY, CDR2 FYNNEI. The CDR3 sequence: CASRRGDKGEKLFF. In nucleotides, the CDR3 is TGTGCCAGCAGAAGGGGGGACAAGGGGGAAAAACTGTTTTTT.

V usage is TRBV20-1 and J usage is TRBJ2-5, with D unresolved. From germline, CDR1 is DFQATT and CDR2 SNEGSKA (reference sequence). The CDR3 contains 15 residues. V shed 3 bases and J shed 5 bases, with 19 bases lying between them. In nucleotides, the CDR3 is TGCAGTGCTAGTATAGCAGGATTGACCCGGGAGACCCAGTACTTC. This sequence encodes CSASIAGLTRETQYF.

The CDR3 here is CATSRAQYGYTF. The CDR3 DNA reads as TGTGCCACCAGCAGAGCCCAGTATGGCTACACCTTC. The chain employs TRBV15 and TRBJ1-2; D is undetermined. Deletions cut 1 base from V and 5 bases from J, with 5 bases between. The germline V gene encodes CDR1 LNHNV and CDR2 YYDKDF (reference sequence). The CDR3 spans 12 residues.

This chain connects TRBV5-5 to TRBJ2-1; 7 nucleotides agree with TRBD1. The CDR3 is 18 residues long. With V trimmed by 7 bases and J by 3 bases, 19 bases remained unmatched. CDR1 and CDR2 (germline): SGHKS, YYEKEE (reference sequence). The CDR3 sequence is CASGRDSYLRAFYNEQFF. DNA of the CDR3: TGTGCCAGCGGACGGGACAGCTACCTCCGGGCCTTCTACAATGAGCAGTTCTTC.